These 9 T cell receptor beta chains came from one sample sequenced in a study of regulatory T cells in long-lasting Graves disease. Construction of TCR beta libraries relied on iRepertoire HTBI primers and on Arm-PCR targeting CDR3 regions. TCRdb fed the multiplex PCR reads into MiXCR, producing one record per CDR3 protein. The sample holds over 450,000 distinct CDR3 sequences, 20% to 25% seen once. Time point here: persistent/refractory GD, antithyroid drugs over 5 years with positive TRAb. PBMC-derived RNA was used for the TCR library. Sequenced material: peripheral blood mononuclear cells (PBMCs), taken when the disease was refractory, from a patient treated with antithyroid drugs. Receptors originate from a female donor with Graves disease.

This clonotype was detected many times. The V call is TRBV7-8, the J call TRBJ1-2; D remains ambiguous. The CDR3 is 13 residues long. Trimming took off 2 bases at V and 4 bases at J, with 8 bases between the two ends. CDR1 is SGHVS and CDR2 is FQNEAQ in the germline V gene. The CDR3 DNA follows: TGTGCCAGCAGCTTAATGCCATTCTATGGCTACACCTTC. It specifies CASSLMPFYGYTF.

At least ten counts were recorded for this clonotype. This chain links TRBV27 with TRBJ2-7; 8 nucleotides agree with TRBD2. Germline-derived CDR1 and CDR2 are MNHEY and SMNVEV (reference sequence). The CDR3 has 13 residues. V lost 7 bases and J lost 3; bases outside the gene matches: 5. CDR3 residues: CASNQRGSYEQYF. DNA for the CDR3: TGTGCCAGCAATCAGCGGGGGAGCTACGAGCAGTACTTC.

This clonotype was seen more than once but under ten times. The chain is built from TRBV19 and TRBJ1-5; 10 bases are a match to TRBD1. The germline V gene has CDR1 LNHDA and CDR2 SQIVND (reference sequence). The length of the CDR3 is 16 residues. Trimming took 5 bases from V and 6 from J; bases not matched to a gene: 10. CDR3 nucleotides: TGTGCCAGTAGTTCCCTGACAGGGGGCATCGGTCAGCCCCAGCATTTT. It encodes CASSSLTGGIGQPQHF.

This clonotype has ten or more counts. The chain recombines TRBV18 with TRBJ2-5, with D hard to call. In germline, CDR1 is KGHSH, CDR2 LQKENI. The CDR3 loop spans 14 amino acids. V was shortened by 0 bases and J by 2 bases, with 7 bases between the two germline ends. The CDR3 loop reads CASSPPAVQETQYF. DNA for the CDR3: TGTGCCAGCTCACCACCCGCGGTTCAAGAGACCCAGTACTTC.

V gene TRBV6-5 combines with J gene TRBJ2-7; 9 bases fit TRBD2. The CDR3 covers 15 residues. V was pared by 0 bases and J by 2 bases, with 2 bases of the junction left unmatched. The germline V gene encodes CDR1 MNHEY and CDR2 SVGAGI. The DNA for the CDR3 is TGTGCCAGCAGTTACTCTAGCGGGAGTCCCTACGAGCAGTACTTC. Translated, it gives CASSYSSGSPYEQYF.

This clonotype showed up many times. V usage is TRBV6-9 and J usage is TRBJ1-2; D possibly corresponds to TRBD1 (5 bases). The CDR3 runs 14 residues. Trimming cost V 3 bases and J 6 bases, with 14 bases left between them. The germline V gene has CDR1 MNHGY and CDR2 SVAAGI. CDR3 amino acids: CASSYGQGGDGYTF. The CDR3 DNA sequence: TGTGCCAGCAGTTACGGGCAGGGAGGAGATGGCTACACCTTC.

The V and J genes are TRBV5-1 and TRBJ2-1; TRBD1 agrees at 8 bases. CDR3 size: 16 residues. Germline assignment: CDR1 SGHRS and CDR2 YFSETQ. Trimming took 4 bases from V and 5 from J; bases not matched to a gene: 11. The CDR3 DNA follows: TGCGCCAGCAGCGTTTATCCGGGACAGGAGAACAATGAGCAGTTCTTC. This codes for CASSVYPGQENNEQFF.

The chain combines TRBV4-1 with TRBJ2-5; 9 nucleotides match TRBD2. With V trimmed by 1 base and J by 2 bases, 8 bases remained unmatched. Germline-derived CDR1 and CDR2 are MGHRA and YSYEKL. CDR3 length equals 17 residues. CDR3 amino acids: CASSQAPGTSLQETQYF. As DNA, the CDR3 is TGCGCCAGCAGCCAAGCCCCCGGGACTAGCTTGCAAGAGACCCAGTACTTC.

In this sample, this clonotype turned up many times. The genes are TRBV7-2 and TRBJ2-7; TRBD1 aligns across 8 bases. Trimming at V came to 5 bases and at J to 6 bases, leaving 6 bases not matched to a gene. The CDR3 sequence is 13 residues long. Germline values: CDR1 SGHTA, CDR2 FQGNSA. The CDR3 nucleotides are TGTGCCAGCAGCCCGCAGGGGGCCGGCGAGCAGTACTTC. It specifies CASSPQGAGEQYF.